What follows is one TCR beta chain and its context. Its antigen is still unknown. The data stem from a study of T cell responses to AZD1222 COVID-19 vaccine. Study-wide points: Donors skewed white British and female; clonal diversity was possibly underestimated.

This CDR3 region has 13 residues. Trimming removed 6 bases from V and 4 bases from J, with 12 bases in between. The germline CDR1 and CDR2 sequences are SGHTA and FQGNSA. Assay: immunoSEQ multiplex PCR; the TCRdb copy retains only in-frame clones and omits some. The top ten clones hold more than 1.3% of a sample with under 200,000 clones, over 75% of them seen once. V and J are TRBV7-2 and TRBJ1-2; maybe TRBD1 (6 bases). This TCR derives from an adult in good health. The source material was peripheral blood, sampled on day 0 of AZD1222 vaccination. In DNA, the CDR3 is TGTGCCAGCAGAGCAGACAGGTCCTATGGCTACACCTTC. This codes for CASRADRSYGYTF. The full variable domain, in which reference TRBV7-2 and TRBJ1-2 provide the parts outside the CDR3, is GAGVSQSPSNKVTEKGKDVELRCDPISGHTALYWYRQSLGQGLEFLIYFQGNSAPDKSGLPSDRFSAERTGGSVSTLTIQRTQQEDSAVYLCASRADRSYGYTFGSGTRLTVV.